This TCR beta chain was captured by sequencing in a study of cytomegalovirus exposure and HLA in healthy donors. Study-wide results and limits: It was confirmed in vitro that a few of the CMV-associated chains were specific for CMV antigens. According to the study, roughly 160 TCR beta chains were cytomegalovirus-associated. Cytomegalovirus status was reportedly diagnosed by the classifier with high specificity and sensitivity.

In regard to this clone: Antigen: not known.

The donors were members of the validation cohort comprising over a hundred subjects, separate from the roughly 700-subject first cohort. TCRdb keeps only in-frame clones here, not all; method: immunoSEQ multiplex PCR. The top ten clones hold around 2.9% of a sample with about 75,000 clones, 85% of them seen once. V was cut by 0 bases and J by 2 bases, with 11 bases left in between. This CDR3 has 15 amino acids. Germline assignment: CDR1 LGHNA and CDR2 YSLEER. The sample consisted of PBMCs. The origin of this receptor is a man younger than 40 in good health and CMV-seronegative. V is TRBV4-3 and J is TRBJ2-7, with D uncertain. The CDR3 protein is CASSQDFTQAYEQYF. DNA of the CDR3: TGCGCCAGCAGCCAAGATTTTACTCAAGCCTACGAGCAGTACTTC.